The rows below give T cell receptor beta chains drawn from one sample of a study of shared clonotypes between healthy human individuals. The assay was immunoSEQ multiplex PCR, and TCRdb's table has in-frame clones only and misses some. The top ten hold about 1% of the sample, which has some 1,400,000 clones, about 96% seen once. Sequenced material: naive CD4+ T cells sorted from blood. The source is a man aged 30 to 39 in good health. Each CDR3 is given with its conserved first and last residue. Fields, in order: clone size, J gene, V gene, D gene, CDR3 protein, CDR3 DNA. D genes are given only for firm matches. The size of a clone is reported for some rows only, either as once, few or many, or as a class for expanded clones.

.	TRBJ2-2	TRBV5-1	TRBD1	CASSRTGSTGELFF	TGCGCCAGCAGCAGGACAGGGAGCACCGGGGAGCTGTTTTTT
.	TRBJ2-7	TRBV27	TRBD2	CASRDSAGDYEQYF	TGTGCCAGTCGGGATAGTGCGGGAGACTACGAGCAGTACTTC
.	TRBJ2-1	TRBV27	.	CASSLSIQQGPAHSHEQFF	TGTGCCAGCAGTTTATCGATTCAACAGGGACCAGCCCATTCTCATGAGCAGTTCTTC
.	TRBJ2-7	TRBV28	TRBD1	CASSPSGTGYYEQYF	TGTGCCAGCAGTCCCTCCGGGACAGGTTACTACGAGCAGTACTTC
.	TRBJ2-2	TRBV5-1	.	CASSLGLARVSGELFF	TGCGCCAGCAGCTTGGGGCTAGCGCGGGTTTCCGGGGAGCTGTTTTTT
.	TRBJ2-1	TRBV30	TRBD2	CAWAESSGRDNEQFF	TGTGCCTGGGCCGAATCTAGCGGGAGGGACAATGAGCAGTTCTTC
.	TRBJ1-4	TRBV4-1	.	CASSRQGGQRGGEKLFF	TGCGCCAGCAGTCGCCAAGGTGGACAGCGGGGAGGTGAAAAACTGTTTTTT
.	TRBJ2-7	TRBV7-8	.	CASSPRQAVGSYEQYF	TGTGCCAGCAGCCCCCGACAGGCTGTTGGCTCCTACGAGCAGTACTTC
.	TRBJ2-3	TRBV4-1	TRBD2	CASSQGLAGSTDTQYF	TGCGCCAGCAGCCAAGGGCTAGCGGGAAGCACAGATACGCAGTATTTT
.	TRBJ1-1	TRBV7-9	TRBD1	CASSPTGDGTEAFF	TGTGCCAGCAGCCCCACAGGGGACGGGACTGAAGCTTTCTTT
.	TRBJ2-2	TRBV6-1	.	CASSLTTNTGELFF	TGTGCCAGCAGCCTTACTACTAACACCGGGGAGCTGTTTTTT
.	TRBJ1-3	TRBV5-1	.	CASAPNQGSGNTIYF	TGCGCCAGCGCCCCCAACCAGGGGTCTGGAAACACCATATATTTT
once	TRBJ2-2	TRBV4-3	TRBD1	CASSRFAGTENTGELFF	TGCGCCAGCAGCCGATTTGCCGGGACAGAGAACACCGGGGAGCTGTTTTTT
.	TRBJ1-1	TRBV5-1	.	CASSLAGANTEAFF	TGCGCCAGCAGCTTGGCAGGGGCCAACACTGAAGCTTTCTTT
.	TRBJ1-2	TRBV19	TRBD1	CASSKGQIYGYTF	TGTGCCAGTAGTAAGGGACAGATCTATGGCTACACCTTC
.	TRBJ1-1	TRBV30	.	CAWSRGRGSTEAFF	TGTGCCTGGAGCCGTGGGAGGGGGAGCACTGAAGCTTTCTTT
.	TRBJ1-2	TRBV5-8	.	CASSLASTGPYGYTF	TGTGCCAGCAGCTTGGCGTCGACAGGCCCCTATGGCTACACCTTC
.	TRBJ2-7	TRBV18	.	CASSGGALGYEQYF	TGTGCCAGCTCAGGCGGGGCCCTTGGGTACGAGCAGTACTTC
.	TRBJ2-5	TRBV6-1	.	CASSGVKVRAPQETQYF	TGTGCCAGCAGTGGGGTCAAGGTGCGAGCCCCACAAGAGACCCAGTACTTC
.	TRBJ2-1	TRBV10-3	TRBD1	CAIRPRDSALGEQFF	TGTGCCATCAGACCCCGGGACAGTGCATTAGGTGAGCAGTTCTTC
.	TRBJ2-5	TRBV5-4	.	CASSVAGLETQYF	TGTGCCAGCAGCGTGGCGGGCTTGGAGACCCAGTACTTC
.	TRBJ1-2	TRBV28	TRBD1	CASSKTGSGYTF	TGTGCCAGCAGCAAGACAGGGAGCGGCTACACCTTC
.	TRBJ2-5	TRBV18	.	CASSPPSKETQYF	TGTGCCAGCTCACCACCTTCGAAAGAGACCCAGTACTTC
.	TRBJ2-1	TRBV10-3	.	CAISESRGGGEQFF	TGTGCCATCAGTGAGTCGAGGGGAGGGGGTGAGCAGTTCTTC
.	TRBJ2-1	TRBV10-3	.	CAITRTSSYNEQFF	TGTGCCATCACTAGGACTTCCTCCTACAATGAGCAGTTCTTC
.	TRBJ1-1	TRBV29-1	.	CSVDWTAENTEAFF	TGCAGCGTTGACTGGACAGCGGAGAACACTGAAGCTTTCTTT
.	TRBJ2-3	TRBV30	TRBD2	CAWSMLAGGPATQYF	TGTGCCTGGAGTATGCTAGCGGGAGGGCCGGCTACGCAGTATTTT
.	TRBJ2-1	TRBV7-9	.	CASSLGAQEGRRNEQFF	TGTGCCAGCAGCTTAGGGGCCCAGGAGGGGCGAAGAAATGAGCAGTTCTTC
.	TRBJ2-5	TRBV30	.	CACTTRRQETQYF	TGTGCCTGCACCACTAGACGTCAAGAGACCCAGTACTTC
once	TRBJ1-4	TRBV28	TRBD1	CASSLPGGANEKLFF	TGTGCCAGCAGTCTCCCAGGGGGAGCTAATGAAAAACTGTTTTTT
.	TRBJ1-5	TRBV28	TRBD1	CASSLYRGRGFGQPQHF	TGTGCCAGCAGTTTATACAGGGGACGGGGGTTCGGTCAGCCCCAGCATTTT
.	TRBJ2-3	TRBV6-1	TRBD2	CASSDRTRRSTDTQYF	TGTGCCAGCAGTGATCGGACTAGACGGAGCACAGATACGCAGTATTTT
.	TRBJ2-1	TRBV14	TRBD1	CASSPTPRGRFVNEQFF	TGTGCCAGCAGCCCAACTCCTAGGGGGCGGTTTGTTAATGAGCAGTTCTTC
.	TRBJ1-2	TRBV5-4	TRBD1	CASSLAPGQGTSYGYTF	TGTGCCAGCAGCTTGGCCCCCGGACAGGGGACGTCTTATGGCTACACCTTC
.	TRBJ2-3	TRBV4-1	.	CASSPNRTPSDTQYF	TGCGCCAGCAGCCCTAATCGGACTCCGAGCGATACGCAGTATTTT
.	TRBJ2-1	TRBV10-3	.	CAISESQRVYNEQFF	TGTGCCATCAGTGAGTCGCAGCGGGTATACAATGAGCAGTTCTTC
.	TRBJ1-1	TRBV7-2	TRBD1	CASSLQGAGTEAFF	TGTGCCAGCAGCTTACAGGGGGCGGGAACTGAAGCTTTCTTT
.	TRBJ1-5	TRBV7-9	.	CASSPSHPSEPQHF	TGTGCCAGCAGCCCTTCTCATCCCAGTGAGCCCCAGCATTTT
once	TRBJ2-7	TRBV5-1	TRBD2	CASSLHTSGKAYEQYF	TGCGCCAGCAGCTTGCACACTAGCGGGAAAGCCTACGAGCAGTACTTC
once	TRBJ2-7	TRBV15	TRBD2	CATSRDPPGLAYEQYF	TGTGCCACCAGCAGAGATCCCCCGGGACTAGCTTACGAGCAGTACTTC
few	TRBJ2-2	TRBV21-1	.	CASRTFFGWELFF	TGTGCCAGCAGAACGTTCTTTGGGTGGGAGCTGTTTTTT
.	TRBJ2-7	TRBV7-9	TRBD2	CASSKSGDSYEQYF	TGTGCCAGCAGCAAGAGCGGGGACTCCTACGAGCAGTACTTC